A selection of T cell receptor beta chains follows, all from one sample in a study of control samples from healthy donors and cancer patients. The method was immunoSEQ multiplex PCR; TCRdb's version includes in-frame clones alone and lacks a portion of them. This sample has 35,000 to 55,000 clones, with more than 70% found just once. The specimen sequenced was PBMCs. Receptors were obtained from a woman aged 55-69 years with lung cancer. Both conserved end residues are trimmed from each CDR3. Clone size is shown for a subset of rows, as once, few, many or a class of expanded clone.

clone size	J gene	V gene	CDR3 protein
.	TRBJ1-4	TRBV28	ASSSLQGGNEKLF
few	TRBJ2-7	TRBV5-6	ASSPQGADEQY
.	TRBJ2-1	TRBV10-1	ASSEQGAAYVGEQF
.	TRBJ2-7	TRBV29-1	SVRLRGTSASYEQY
once	TRBJ1-2	TRBV4-2	ASSQELGAGYT
.	TRBJ2-2	TRBV9	ASSEGRPSTGELF
.	TRBJ2-5	TRBV2	ASSVPGAGSQETQY
once	TRBJ2-7	TRBV19	ASSIPGAKQY
once	TRBJ1-2	TRBV5-5	ASRHIGGMVGYT
.	TRBJ2-5	TRBV28	ASSFGRVRETQY
.	TRBJ1-4	TRBV30	AWSAGDEKLF
.	TRBJ2-1	TRBV7-5	VRSLPGLAGTSSYNEQF
.	TRBJ1-1	TRBV30	AWLWGKDTEAF
.	TRBJ1-4	TRBV4-1	ASSQASATNEKLF
.	TRBJ2-5	TRBV4-2	ASSQNSRQETQY
.	TRBJ1-5	TRBV19	ASNRAGDQPQH
.	TRBJ1-2	TRBV24-1	ATSEAGTPGRGYT
.	TRBJ1-2	TRBV29-1	SVEVQETYYGYT
.	TRBJ2-7	TRBV24-1	ATSDRTDHSYEQY
.	TRBJ1-3	TRBV5-1	ASSLQGNSGNTIY
.	TRBJ2-4	TRBV28	ASSLGGSGNIQY
.	TRBJ2-5	TRBV5-4	ASSLVLEWPGNLETQY
once	TRBJ2-1	TRBV19	ASSTPGTAHNEQF
.	TRBJ1-1	TRBV9	ASGQVNTEAF
.	TRBJ1-2	TRBV5-1	ASSSTGRSGYT
.	TRBJ2-7	TRBV6-5	ASSGTSGVNEQY
.	TRBJ2-1	TRBV6-2/TRBV6-3	ASSYRLAGVSYNEQF
.	TRBJ2-7	TRBV7-2	ASSLFGTGGNEQY
few	TRBJ1-3	TRBV3-1/TRBV3-2	ASSRRTYSGNTIY
.	TRBJ1-1	TRBV2	ASSGVGQGFTEAF
.	TRBJ1-5	TRBV5-1	ASSEGVNQPQH
once	TRBJ1-2	TRBV11-2	ASRLNTRDLYT
.	TRBJ2-1	TRBV27	ASSLTGGKPLGNEQF